One and the same sample provided the 28 T cell receptor beta chains below, sequenced in a study of shared clonotypes between healthy human individuals. Terminally differentiated effector memory CD45RA+ cells were excluded by CCR7 positive selection of CD45RO-negative cells. Sequencing was performed with immunoSEQ multiplex PCR; in TCRdb, only in-frame clones are kept and a portion is missing. There are hundreds of thousands of clones in the sample; roughly 96% occur only once, and about 0.12% lies in the top ten. Sequenced sample: naive CD8+ T cells sorted from blood. Receptors were obtained from a woman aged 25 to 45 in good health.

The sample holds one count of this clone. The chain employs TRBV27 and TRBJ2-1; perhaps TRBD1 as D (6 bases). Germline CDR1 reads MNHEY; CDR2 reads SMNVEV (reference sequence). This CDR3 has 12 residues. V was clipped by 7 bases and J by 8 bases, with 12 bases between them. The CDR3 sequence: CASTTGRHEQFF. The DNA of the CDR3 is TGTGCCAGCACCACAGGGCGGCATGAGCAGTTCTTC.

The rearrangement uses TRBV6-1 and TRBJ2-5; a possible D gene is TRBD2 (5 bases). Germline-derived CDR1 and CDR2 are MNHNS and SASEGT. The V end was cut by 2 bases, the J end by 2 bases, with 15 bases between. This CDR3 comprises 16 residues. The CDR3 bases are TGTGCCAGCAGTGAAATAGCGTTGACAATTCAAGAGACCCAGTACTTC. Amino acid sequence: CASSEIALTIQETQYF.

The chain combines TRBV5-6 with TRBJ1-3; no clear D gene. V was cut by 2 bases and J by 1 base, with 13 bases left in between. CDR3 length: 16 residues. Germline CDR1 SGHDT, CDR2 YYEEEE. The CDR3 DNA is TGTGCCAGCAGCTTTTACGCTCAGGTTTCTGGAAACACCATATATTTT. Translated: CASSFYAQVSGNTIYF.

This clone has only a few counts. Other DNA sequences of this sample code for an identical CDR3. This rearrangement joins TRBV27 to TRBJ2-7; 7 bases align to TRBD1. The length of the CDR3 is 13 residues. Germline CDR1 MNHEY, CDR2 SMNVEV (reference sequence). V was clipped by 6 bases and J by 2 bases; unmatched bases: 4. CDR3 in DNA: TGTGCCAGCAGCCCGGGGACAGCCTACGAGCAGTACTTC. Translated: CASSPGTAYEQYF.

This chain uses TRBV7-9 with TRBJ2-2; TRBD1 agrees at 11 bases. From germline, CDR1 is SEHNR and CDR2 FQNEAQ (reference sequence). The CDR3 runs to 15 residues. V dropped 3 bases and J dropped 7; count of bases not matched to a gene: 4. CDR3 sequence: CASSLPDRGRGELFF. The CDR3 nucleotides are TGTGCCAGCAGCTTGCCGGACAGGGGGCGCGGGGAGCTGTTTTTT.

This clone was seen more than once but under ten times. The junction departs from germline at one end; a sequencing error may be responsible. The V gene is TRBV6-8, the J gene TRBJ1-4; D is perhaps TRBD1 (5 bases). The CDR3 loop spans 12 amino acids. Germline V gives CDR1 MNHGY, CDR2 SAAAGT. CDR3 region: CASNYRNEKLFF. In DNA, the CDR3 is TGTGCCAGCAATTACAGGAATGAAAAACTGTTTTTT.

The V call is TRBV13, the J call TRBJ1-2, with D possibly TRBD1 on 6 matching bases. The germline V gene encodes CDR1 PRHDT and CDR2 FYEKMQ (reference sequence). The V end lost 5 bases, the J end lost 7 bases, and 14 bases lay between the germline ends. CDR3 size: 13 residues. In DNA form, the CDR3 reads TGTGCCAGCAGCGACAGGTTCGGCTCTGGCTACACCTTC. Protein product: CASSDRFGSGYTF.

The V gene is TRBV9, the J gene TRBJ2-5, with D possibly matching TRBD1 (6 bases). Germline V CDR1 and CDR2: SGDLS, YYNGEE. Trimming shortened V by 2 bases and J by 0 bases, and 14 bases separated the two germline ends. The CDR3 runs 16 residues. The DNA of the CDR3 is TGTGCCAGCAGCGTTTCACAGGGTACCTACCAAGAGACCCAGTACTTC. Protein product: CASSVSQGTYQETQYF.

The CDR3, as DNA: TGTGCCAGTAGTCCTCGGACAGGGGGGAGGGACACTGAAGCTTTCTTT. This sequence encodes CASSPRTGGRDTEAFF. The chain employs TRBV19 and TRBJ1-1, with TRBD1 matching 10 bases. Germline V gene lookup returns CDR1 LNHDA and CDR2 SQIVND (reference sequence). The CDR3 length is 16 residues. V lost 5 bases, J lost 3 bases, and 9 bases stayed unmatched.

The chain links TRBV29-1 to TRBJ2-1, with a weak D call TRBD1 (5 bases). The germline V gene encodes CDR1 SQVTM and CDR2 ANQGSEA. The CDR3 is 11 amino acids. Trimming removed 8 bases at V and 6 bases at J, with 11 bases between. This chain's CDR3 is CSHPGLNEQFF. CDR3 sequence (DNA): TGCAGCCATCCAGGGCTCAATGAGCAGTTCTTC.

This clone has more than one count but fewer than ten. The genes are TRBV19 and TRBJ1-1; D unresolved. The length of the CDR3 is 14 residues. Germline CDR1 reads LNHDA; CDR2 reads SQIVND (reference sequence). Trimming removed 6 bases from V and 4 bases from J, with 15 bases in between. The CDR3 loop is CASSPWQGGTEAFF. The CDR3 DNA sequence: TGTGCCAGTAGCCCCTGGCAAGGCGGCACTGAAGCTTTCTTT.

The chain uses TRBV5-1 and TRBJ2-3; tentative D call: TRBD1 (6 bases). Germline V gene sequence: CDR1 SGHRS, CDR2 YFSETQ. The CDR3 sequence is 15 residues long. V was trimmed by 2 bases and J by 2 bases, leaving 12 bases between them. CDR3 residues: CASSFTGILTDTQYF. CDR3 DNA sequence: TGCGCCAGCAGCTTTACAGGGATACTCACAGATACGCAGTATTTT.

The chain uses TRBV7-9 and TRBJ2-3; D uncertain. The germline CDR1 and CDR2 sequences are SEHNR and FQNEAQ (reference sequence). The V gene lost 0 bases and the J gene lost 4 bases, with 14 bases spanning the gap. This CDR3 spans 16 amino acids. The CDR3 region is CASSLAAALPADTQYF. The CDR3 DNA is TGTGCCAGCAGCTTAGCTGCCGCTCTACCCGCAGATACGCAGTATTTT.

This chain connects TRBV5-1 to TRBJ2-7; 10 bases match TRBD2. Germline loops: CDR1 SGHRS, CDR2 YFSETQ. The CDR3 is made up of 16 amino acids. V was pared by 4 bases and J by 5 bases, with 12 bases of the junction left unmatched. CDR3: CASSLLSSGSFHEQYF. The CDR3 region has the DNA TGCGCCAGCAGCCTACTTTCTAGCGGGAGTTTCCACGAGCAGTACTTC.

This chain connects TRBV4-1 to TRBJ2-1; TRBD2 aligns across 7 bases. The CDR3 runs 16 residues. Germline lookup yields CDR1 MGHRA and CDR2 YSYEKL. V gave up 3 bases and J gave up 2 bases; unmatched junction bases: 7. CDR3 residues: CASSQRGGTTYNEQFF. The DNA of the CDR3 is TGCGCCAGCAGCCAGCGGGGCGGGACTACCTACAATGAGCAGTTCTTC.

The chain employs TRBV28 and TRBJ2-1; the match to TRBD1 covers 9 bases. Germline values: CDR1 MDHEN, CDR2 SYDVKM. The CDR3 spans 15 residues. V was clipped by 6 bases and J by 9 bases; unmatched bases: 12. CDR3 sequence: CASSLGQGRVFEQFF. The CDR3 DNA reads TGTGCCAGCAGCCTAGGACAGGGGAGAGTTTTTGAGCAGTTCTTC.

J is TRBJ2-2 and V is TRBV19; 7 nucleotides agree with TRBD2. The germline V gene has CDR1 LNHDA and CDR2 SQIVND (reference sequence). Trimming cost V 6 bases and J 4 bases; bases outside gene matches: 8. This CDR3 comprises 15 residues. CDR3 region: CASSAFGGITGELFF. The CDR3 bases are TGTGCCAGTAGCGCTTTCGGGGGGATCACCGGGGAGCTGTTTTTT. Drawing the rest from reference TRBV19 and TRBJ2-2, the complete variable domain is DGGITQSPKYLFRKEGQNVTLSCEQNLNHDAMYWYRQDPGQGLRLIYYSQIVNDFQKGDIAEGYSVSREKKESFPLTVTSAQKNPTAFYLCASSAFGGITGELFFGEGSRLTVL.

The chain couples TRBV23-1 to TRBJ2-5; 7 positions agree with TRBD2. TRBV23-1 is marked as an open reading frame, function uncertain. Trimming removed 0 bases from V and 2 bases from J; junction bases left unmatched: 9. The CDR3 extends over 17 amino acids. CDR3 protein: CASSQSTGGTLQETQYF. The DNA of the CDR3 is TGCGCCAGCAGTCAATCAACGGGAGGTACATTACAAGAGACCCAGTACTTC.

The CDR3 sequence is CAWSGAGLVNEQYF. For the CDR3, the DNA is TGTGCCTGGAGTGGGGCGGGACTAGTGAACGAGCAGTACTTC. The genes are TRBV30 and TRBJ2-7; 8 bases fit TRBD2. From germline, CDR1 is GTSNPN and CDR2 SVGIG (reference sequence). This CDR3 is built from 14 residues. With V trimmed by 1 base and J by 5 bases, 7 bases remained unmatched.

The V gene is TRBV28, the J gene TRBJ2-1; possibly TRBD1 for D (6 bases). Deletions cut 3 bases from V and 14 bases from J, with 11 bases between. CDR3 length: 11 residues. Germline V gives CDR1 MDHEN, CDR2 SYDVKM. DNA of the CDR3: TGTGCCAGCAGTTTTTCGACAGGCGAGTTCTTC. Amino acid sequence: CASSFSTGEFF.

This clone has only one observation. The chain carries TRBV14 and TRBJ1-2; D is possibly TRBD1 (5 bases). The length of the CDR3 is 15 residues. Looked up from germline, CDR1 is SGHDN and CDR2 is FVKESK. Trimming removed 1 base from V and 4 bases from J, with 13 bases in between. CDR3 residues: CASSQVPGIFYGYTF. The DNA for the CDR3 is TGTGCCAGCAGCCAAGTGCCAGGGATTTTCTATGGCTACACCTTC.

This chain connects TRBV4-1 to TRBJ1-4, with D maybe TRBD1 (6 bases). Between the trimmed V and J ends, which lost 0 bases and 8 bases, there was a span of 13 bases. CDR3 length equals 15 residues. The germline CDR1 and CDR2 sequences are MGHRA and YSYEKL. CDR3 residues: CASSQEVPGVEKLFF. In DNA form, the CDR3 reads TGCGCCAGCAGCCAAGAGGTCCCAGGGGTCGAAAAACTGTTTTTT.

V is TRBV13 and J is TRBJ2-3, with D uncertain. This CDR3 region has 14 residues. Trimming took 1 base from V and 4 from J, leaving 9 bases between them. Germline V CDR1 and CDR2: PRHDT, FYEKMQ (reference sequence). The CDR3 here is CASSLAIDPDTQYF. In DNA, the CDR3 is TGTGCCAGCAGCTTAGCGATAGATCCAGATACGCAGTATTTT.

The chain links TRBV19 to TRBJ1-1; 9 nucleotides align to TRBD1. The CDR3 totals 15 residues. Germline V gene sequence: CDR1 LNHDA, CDR2 SQIVND (reference sequence). V was pared by 5 bases and J by 11 bases, with 15 bases of the junction left unmatched. CDR3 amino acids: CASSAHTGGPLNAFF. The CDR3 DNA sequence: TGTGCCAGTAGTGCCCACACAGGGGGCCCCTTGAACGCTTTCTTT.

About this clone: Different DNA sequences within this sample yield the same CDR3. The chain uses TRBV28 and TRBJ2-1, with D uncertain. The V and J ends lost 3 bases and 8 bases respectively, with 5 bases between them. This CDR3 spans 11 amino acids. The V gene's germline CDR1 is MDHEN and CDR2 SYDVKM. CDR3 protein: CASSFSYEQFF. The CDR3 nucleotides read TGTGCCAGCAGTTTCTCCTATGAGCAGTTCTTC.

CDR3 sequence (DNA): TGTGCCTGGAGTGTTGGAGGGGGCGCGACAGATACGCAGTATTTT. Its translation: CAWSVGGGATDTQYF. The chain carries TRBV30 and TRBJ2-3; TRBD1 might be the D (7 bases). The CDR3 has 15 amino acids. Germline CDR1 and CDR2: GTSNPN and SVGIG (reference sequence). V was trimmed by 0 bases and J by 3 bases, leaving 13 bases between them. Variable domain in full (rest from reference TRBV30 and TRBJ2-3): SQTIHQWPATLVQPVGSPLSLECTVEGTSNPNLYWYRQAAGRGLQLLFYSVGIGQISSEVPQNLSASRPQDRQFILSSKKLLLSDSGFYLCAWSVGGGATDTQYFGPGTRLTVL.

The V and J genes are TRBV6-5 and TRBJ2-3, with 8 bases lining up with TRBD2. V was pared by 2 bases and J by 6 bases, with 10 bases of the junction left unmatched. CDR3 size: 16 residues. CDR1 is MNHEY and CDR2 is SVGAGI in the germline V gene. The CDR3 protein is CASSYQRETHQDTQYF. The DNA for the CDR3 is TGTGCCAGCAGTTACCAGCGGGAGACCCACCAGGATACGCAGTATTTT.

V is TRBV4-1 and J is TRBJ2-1; D unclear. Germline CDR1 is MGHRA and CDR2 is YSYEKL. Trimming took off 1 base at V and 2 bases at J, with 12 bases between the two ends. The CDR3 extends over 16 amino acids. The CDR3 is CASSQVLVRAYNEQFF. In DNA form, the CDR3 reads TGCGCCAGCAGCCAAGTCTTAGTTAGGGCCTACAATGAGCAGTTCTTC.